The 23 T cell receptor beta chains given below trace back to one sample, sequenced in a study of STAT5B mutations in CD4+ large granular lymphocyte leukemia. Profiled with immunoSEQ multiplex PCR; TCRdb holds only in-frame clones, not every one. Found here are approximately 30,000 clones, 70% to 75% of them singletons; the top ten hold over 3%. The sample consisted of CD4+ T cells from blood buffy coats. The receptors stem from a human donor in good health.

This chain connects TRBV27 to TRBJ2-7, with 9 bases matching TRBD2. The CDR3 consists of 17 residues. Trimming cost V 5 bases and J 7 bases; bases outside gene matches: 18. From germline, CDR1 is MNHEY and CDR2 SMNVEV (reference sequence). Here the CDR3 reads CASSLRGWVAGAGEQYF. The CDR3 bases are TGTGCCAGCAGTCTCAGGGGCTGGGTAGCGGGAGCGGGGGAGCAGTACTTC.

The chain couples TRBV5-1 to TRBJ2-5, with TRBD2 identical over 14 bases. Germline V lookup: CDR1 SGHRS, CDR2 YFSETQ. Unmatched junction bases numbered 3, after V lost 1 base and J lost 4 bases. The CDR3 is made up of 16 amino acids. CDR3 DNA: TGCGCCAGCAGCTTGTCAGGACTAGCGGGAGGAGAGACCCAGTACTTC. This sequence encodes CASSLSGLAGGETQYF.

This chain links TRBV7-4 with TRBJ1-2; D unclear. The V gene's germline CDR1 is SGHVT and CDR2 SQSDAQ. With 5 bases removed from V and 4 bases from J, the gap between germline ends came to 20 bases. This CDR3 comprises 16 residues. The CDR3 reads CASSQTTARKTYGYTF. CDR3 sequence (DNA): TGTGCCAGCAGCCAGACAACAGCTCGAAAGACCTATGGCTACACCTTC.

The CDR3 DNA is TGTGCCAGTAGTGTTCAGTTCACTGAAGCTTTCTTT. The encoded protein is CASSVQFTEAFF. The chain is built from TRBV19 and TRBJ1-1; D gene uncertain. This CDR3 has 12 residues. With 5 bases removed from V and 4 bases from J, the gap between germline ends came to 8 bases. Germline values: CDR1 LNHDA, CDR2 SQIVND (reference sequence).

The rearrangement links TRBV20-1 to TRBJ1-6; D not certain. The CDR3 spans 10 residues. Germline V gives CDR1 DFQATT, CDR2 SNEGSKA (reference sequence). The DNA of the CDR3 is TGCAGGATAACTAATTCACCCCTCCACTTT. As protein: CRITNSPLHF.

This clone was seen a few times. The V and J genes are TRBV7-9 and TRBJ2-3, with D perhaps TRBD2 (7 bases). Trimming cost V 5 bases and J 6 bases, with 15 bases left between them. The CDR3 runs to 14 residues. Germline V gene data show CDR1 as SEHNR and CDR2 as FQNEAQ (reference sequence). For the CDR3, the DNA is TGTGCCAGCAGCCTGCCTGGGGGGGCGGATACGCAGTATTTT. Its protein product is CASSLPGGADTQYF. The complete variable domain, with remaining parts taken from reference TRBV7-9 and TRBJ2-3, reads DTGVSQNPRHKITKRGQNVTFRCDPISEHNRLYWYRQTLGQGPEFLTYFQNEAQLEKSRLLSDRFSAERPKGSFSTLEIQRTEQGDSAMYLCASSLPGGADTQYFGPGTRLTVL.

V and J are TRBV27 and TRBJ2-7; D is perhaps TRBD1 or TRBD2 (6 bases each). Trimming shortened V by 9 bases and J by 3 bases, and 15 bases separated the two germline ends. The CDR3 loop spans 13 amino acids. CDR1 is MNHEY, CDR2 SMNVEV, per germline (reference sequence). The CDR3 loop is CASSSGGGYEQYF. CDR3 nucleotide sequence: TGTGCCAGTTCCAGCGGAGGGGGCTACGAGCAGTACTTC.

The chain links TRBV6-1 to TRBJ1-1; D is ambiguous. This CDR3 contains 15 residues. The V gene lost 3 bases and the J gene lost 1 base, with 12 bases spanning the gap. The germline gives CDR1 MNHNS, CDR2 SASEGT. As DNA, the CDR3 is TGTGCCAGCAGTGAGACGGGGTCCTGGAACACTGAAGCTTTCTTT. This encodes CASSETGSWNTEAFF.

V and J are TRBV6-4 and TRBJ2-1; maybe TRBD2 (6 bases). The CDR3 covers 15 residues. Germline V gives CDR1 MRHNA, CDR2 SNTAGT. The ends were cut back, 0 bases at V and 12 bases at J, with 18 bases in the middle. Written as DNA, the CDR3 is TGTGCCAGCAGTGACTCGGGGGGAGTTCGTTTTGGGCAGTTCTTC. Translating gives CASSDSGGVRFGQFF.

The genes are TRBV11-3 and TRBJ2-2; 10 positions match TRBD2. CDR1 is SGHNT, CDR2 YENEEA, per germline. The CDR3 has 16 amino acids. V lost 1 base to trimming and J lost 7 bases; unmatched junction nucleotides: 6. CDR3 DNA sequence: TGTGCCAGCAGCTTAGCTCTAGCGGGAGTCAACGGGGAGCTGTTTTTT. Amino acid sequence: CASSLALAGVNGELFF.

V usage is TRBV7-2 and J usage is TRBJ2-5, with 9 bases matching TRBD1. The CDR3 spans 14 residues. Germline CDR1 SGHTA, CDR2 FQGNSA. V shed 2 bases, J shed 5 bases, and the junction held 3 bases outside the gene matches. The CDR3 bases are TGTGCCAGCAGCTTAACAGGGGGCCGGGAGACCCAGTACTTC. Translating it yields CASSLTGGRETQYF.

The genes are TRBV7-9 and TRBJ1-6, with D unclear. Per germline, CDR1 SEHNR and CDR2 FQNEAQ (reference sequence). Trimming cost V 7 bases and J 10 bases, with 17 bases left between them. There are 14 residues in the CDR3. The CDR3 DNA is TGTGCCAGCACTGCCTACAGCGAAGCGTCACCCCTCCACTTT. As protein: CASTAYSEASPLHF. Variable domain in full (rest from reference TRBV7-9 and TRBJ1-6): DTGVSQNPRHKITKRGQNVTFRCDPISEHNRLYWYRQTLGQGPEFLTYFQNEAQLEKSRLLSDRFSAERPKGSFSTLEIQRTEQGDSAMYLCASTAYSEASPLHFGNGTRLTVT.

The chain has TRBV7-2 and TRBJ2-5; no clear D. The end of the DNA aligns better with TRBJ2-7, so the J call may be wrong. Germline lookup yields CDR1 SGHTA and CDR2 FQGNSA. CDR3 length equals 15 residues. The CDR3 DNA reads as TGTGCCAGCAGCTTAGAGCCAAGGAGCTCCTACGAGCAGTACTTC. Translation: CASSLEPRSSYEQYF.

This sequence joins TRBV19 and TRBJ2-7; maybe TRBD1 (6 bases). This CDR3 has 15 amino acids. The germline CDR1 and CDR2 sequences are LNHDA and SQIVND (reference sequence). Trimming took 6 bases from V and 6 from J, leaving 21 bases between them. The CDR3 reads CASSLRQARVFEQYF. CDR3 nucleotide sequence: TGTGCCAGTAGCCTAAGACAGGCCAGAGTGTTCGAGCAGTACTTC.

The table lists this clone with a count of one. The chain employs TRBV7-2 and TRBJ1-5, with 11 bases lining up with TRBD1. This CDR3 spans 16 amino acids. The ends lost 5 bases at V and 3 bases at J; junction bases unmatched: 6. Per germline, CDR1 SGHTA and CDR2 FQGNSA. CDR3 in DNA: TGTGCCAGCAGCAAAGGACAGGGGGCCTCCAATCAGCCCCAGCATTTT. Residues: CASSKGQGASNQPQHF. Looking up the rest from reference TRBV7-2 and TRBJ1-5 gives the full variable domain: GAGVSQSPSNKVTEKGKDVELRCDPISGHTALYWYRQSLGQGLEFLIYFQGNSAPDKSGLPSDRFSAERTGGSVSTLTIQRTQQEDSAVYLCASSKGQGASNQPQHFGDGTRLSIL.

The chain links TRBV5-1 to TRBJ2-2, with 12 bases identical to TRBD1. V lost 4 bases and J lost 4; bases outside the gene matches: 5. The CDR3 is 16 residues long. Germline CDR1 and CDR2: SGHRS and YFSETQ. The CDR3 nucleotides are TGCGCCAGCAGCCCGGGACAGGGGGCGCTCACCGGGGAGCTGTTTTTT. This encodes CASSPGQGALTGELFF.

The chain employs TRBV7-9 and TRBJ1-6, with a possible D match to TRBD1 (6 bases). Germline V CDR1 and CDR2: SEHNR, FQNEAQ (reference sequence). The CDR3 runs 17 residues. V was clipped by 2 bases and J by 9 bases, with 20 bases between them. The CDR3: CASSLLVRTDGSSPLHF. In nucleotides, the CDR3 is TGTGCCAGCAGCTTATTAGTCCGGACAGATGGGTCTTCACCCCTCCACTTT. Full variable domain (rest looked up from reference TRBV7-9 and TRBJ1-6): DTGVSQNPRHKITKRGQNVTFRCDPISEHNRLYWYRQTLGQGPEFLTYFQNEAQLEKSRLLSDRFSAERPKGSFSTLEIQRTEQGDSAMYLCASSLLVRTDGSSPLHFGNGTRLTVT.

The chain recombines TRBV5-1 with TRBJ1-1; TRBD1 is a possible D gene (6 bases). The CDR3 contains 13 residues. V gave up 2 bases and J gave up 3 bases, with 8 bases separating them. In germline, CDR1 is SGHRS, CDR2 YFSETQ. CDR3 sequence: CASSLYRDTEAFF. The CDR3 DNA is TGCGCCAGCAGCTTATACAGGGACACTGAAGCTTTCTTT. The entire variable domain, with the rest obtained from reference TRBV5-1 and TRBJ1-1, is as follows: KAGVTQTPRYLIKTRGQQVTLSCSPISGHRSVSWYQQTPGQGLQFLFEYFSETQRNKGNFPGRFSGRQFSNSRSEMNVSTLELGDSALYLCASSLYRDTEAFFGQGTRLTVV.

The V gene is TRBV6-6, the J gene TRBJ1-5; 7 positions agree with TRBD1. The CDR3 loop spans 16 amino acids. Losses at the gene ends were 2 bases for V and 2 bases for J; bases not matched to a gene: 6. Germline-derived CDR1 and CDR2 are MNHNY and SVGAGI (reference sequence). This chain's CDR3 is CASSYPDRRGNQPQHF. The CDR3 DNA follows: TGTGCCAGCAGTTACCCGGACAGGAGGGGCAATCAGCCCCAGCATTTT.

This clone was detected only once. The CDR3 DNA sequence: TGCAGCGTTGAACGGGGCGCGGGAGGGCTTAAAGAGACCCAGTACTTC. This translates into CSVERGAGGLKETQYF. This rearrangement joins TRBV29-1 to TRBJ2-5, with TRBD2 identical over 9 bases. Germline CDR1 and CDR2: SQVTM and ANQGSEA. The length of the CDR3 is 16 residues. V was pared by 2 bases and J by 3 bases, with 10 bases of the junction left unmatched.

The genes are TRBV19 and TRBJ2-2, with 7 bases lining up with TRBD1. This CDR3 is built from 20 residues. The trim removed 4 bases at V and 0 bases at J, leaving 17 bases unmatched. Germline V gives CDR1 LNHDA, CDR2 SQIVND (reference sequence). CDR3 residues: CASSRTGLFFLSANTGELFF. The CDR3 bases are TGTGCCAGTAGTAGGACAGGTCTTTTCTTCCTTTCCGCGAACACCGGGGAGCTGTTTTTT.

The chain uses TRBV6-6 and TRBJ2-6, with D unclear. The CDR3 is made up of 15 amino acids. V dropped 4 bases and J dropped 0 bases, with 7 bases sitting between them. Germline loops: CDR1 MNHNY, CDR2 SVGAGI (reference sequence). The CDR3, as DNA: TGTGCCAGCAGTTCAGGCGGCTCTGGGGCCAACGTCCTGACTTTC. Translating gives CASSSGGSGANVLTF.

This clone has just a few counts. The chain uses TRBV5-1 and TRBJ1-1; TRBD1 aligns across 8 bases. Losses at the gene ends were 4 bases for V and 0 bases for J; bases not matched to a gene: 8. CDR1 SGHRS and CDR2 YFSETQ come from the germline V gene. The length of the CDR3 is 16 residues. CDR3 nucleotides: TGCGCCAGCAGCCCCCGGGACAGGCTTATGAACACTGAAGCTTTCTTT. It specifies CASSPRDRLMNTEAFF.